This T cell receptor (beta chain) originates from a study of blood T cell repertoires in COVID-19. The overall study: Collection of acute and convalescent COVID-19 samples took place in the United States, Italy and Spain. Nucleic acid was either cDNA or gDNA, and it came from T cells, B-cell-depleted T cells, or PBMCs.

CDR3 size: 14 residues. Germline CDR1 SGDLS, CDR2 YYNGEE. V shed 2 bases and J 9 bases; nucleotides not matched to a gene: 4. Only in-frame clones appear in the TCRdb table, and some are missing; sequencing was by immunoSEQ multiplex PCR. The table records under 350,000 clones, 75% to 90% of them present only once. Sequenced: PBMCs or T cells enriched from blood (not recorded which). The clonotype comes from a woman aged 40-49 years who had recovered from COVID-19. The chain has TRBV9 and TRBJ1-6; TRBD1 matches 8 bases. CDR3 sequence: CASSVGTGSSPLHF. The CDR3, as DNA: TGTGCCAGCAGCGTCGGGACAGGAAGTTCACCCCTCCACTTT.